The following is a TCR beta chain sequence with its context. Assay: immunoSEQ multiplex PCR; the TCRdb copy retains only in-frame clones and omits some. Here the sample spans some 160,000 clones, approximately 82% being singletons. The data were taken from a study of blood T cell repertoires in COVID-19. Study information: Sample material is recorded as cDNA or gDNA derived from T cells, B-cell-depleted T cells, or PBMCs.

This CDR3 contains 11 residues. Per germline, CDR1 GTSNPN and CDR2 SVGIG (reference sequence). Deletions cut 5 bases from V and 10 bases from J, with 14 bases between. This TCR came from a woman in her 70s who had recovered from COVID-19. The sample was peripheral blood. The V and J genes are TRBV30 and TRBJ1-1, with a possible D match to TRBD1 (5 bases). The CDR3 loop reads CAWGFREGAFF. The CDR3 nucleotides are TGTGCCTGGGGATTCAGGGAGGGAGCTTTCTTT.